Listed below are T cell receptor beta chains from one sample, sequenced in a study of blood T cell repertoires in COVID-19. Clones were sequenced by immunoSEQ multiplex PCR, and TCRdb holds only the in-frame ones, with some missing. The table has 80,000 to 95,000 clones, more than 70% seen once. Sample: peripheral blood. These receptor sequences come from a human donor in a cohort sampled during active COVID-19. The CDR3 runs from the conserved cysteine through the conserved F or W. Clone sizes are given selectively: once, few, many, or a class where the clone is expanded.

size: NA; V: TRBV27; J: TRBJ2-7; CDR3: CASSPGQPGGLYEQYF
size: once; V: TRBV18; J: TRBJ2-6; CDR3: CASSTLRDSVPPGANVLTF
size: NA; V: TRBV19; J: TRBJ2-4; CDR3: CASSIKGAGKNIQYF
size: NA; V: TRBV5-1; J: TRBJ2-1; CDR3: CASSTTGSSYNEQFF
size: NA; V: TRBV7-9; J: TRBJ1-3; CDR3: CASSQHGGVGNTIYF
size: few; V: TRBV6-5; J: TRBJ2-3; CDR3: CASNRDRLADTQYF
size: NA; V: TRBV13; J: TRBJ2-5; CDR3: CASSLGRQGQETQYF
size: NA; V: TRBV6-5; J: TRBJ2-7; CDR3: CASTDRGKNLYEQYF
size: NA; V: TRBV4-3; J: TRBJ2-7; CDR3: CASSHPGQSSYEQYF
size: NA; V: TRBV9; J: TRBJ2-7; CDR3: CASSVRDISYEQYF
size: NA; V: TRBV18; J: TRBJ1-5; CDR3: CASSWTEDQPQHF
size: NA; V: TRBV7-2; J: TRBJ1-2; CDR3: CASSAGAAGGYGYTF
size: NA; V: TRBV6-2/TRBV6-3; J: TRBJ2-3; CDR3: CASSYPPTGAYTDTQYF
size: once; V: TRBV27; J: TRBJ2-7; CDR3: CASSTGQGAYEQYF
size: NA; V: TRBV20-1; J: TRBJ1-6; CDR3: CSASRETGNSPLHF
size: NA; V: TRBV2; J: TRBJ1-1; CDR3: CALRRGYTEAFF
size: NA; V: TRBV12-2; J: TRBJ1-6; CDR3: CASRLEAAGDDDSPLHF
size: NA; V: TRBV5-8; J: TRBJ2-5; CDR3: CASSHRTGRGFETQYF
size: NA; V: TRBV19; J: TRBJ2-7; CDR3: CASTRTGGVYEQYF
size: NA; V: TRBV6-5; J: TRBJ1-3; CDR3: CASSYSPGSGNTIYF
size: NA; V: TRBV19; J: TRBJ2-7; CDR3: CASRGGIRGDYEQYF
size: few; V: TRBV6-5; J: TRBJ2-1; CDR3: CASSYFSSRGSGEQFF
size: NA; V: TRBV7-2; J: TRBJ2-3; CDR3: CASSEKDSAVRLDKGTQYF
size: NA; V: TRBV7-9; J: TRBJ2-1; CDR3: CASSPSSEQFF
size: once; V: TRBV6-6; J: TRBJ2-3; CDR3: CASRTGGADTQYF
size: NA; V: TRBV9; J: TRBJ1-4; CDR3: CASSDRDRGYIANEKLFF
size: NA; V: TRBV25-1; J: TRBJ2-3; CDR3: CASSDSGTGISTDTQYF
size: once; V: TRBV7-2; J: TRBJ1-1; CDR3: CASSSSLYLLGTEAFF
size: NA; V: TRBV6-4; J: TRBJ1-6; CDR3: CASSRQGSPLHF
size: NA; V: TRBV14; J: TRBJ2-1; CDR3: CASSQSRDNEQFF
size: NA; V: TRBV5-1; J: TRBJ2-3; CDR3: CASSPIPPDLGGPDTQYF
size: NA; V: TRBV30; J: TRBJ2-7; CDR3: CAWRRQGQTHLQYF
size: NA; V: TRBV11-2; J: TRBJ2-5; CDR3: CATRLAGGETQYF
size: NA; V: TRBV5-4; J: TRBJ1-1; CDR3: CASRLDRSMNTEAFF
size: few; V: TRBV3-1/TRBV3-2; J: TRBJ1-3; CDR3: CASSYRPDGPLSGNTIYF
size: NA; V: TRBV3-1/TRBV3-2; J: TRBJ2-1; CDR3: CASSWGLFGVF
size: NA; V: TRBV4-2; J: TRBJ2-7; CDR3: CASSQGGTQTLLYEQYF
size: NA; V: TRBV6-4; J: TRBJ2-3; CDR3: CASSDSEGGGTDTQYF
size: NA; V: TRBV4-1; J: TRBJ1-1; CDR3: CASSQEGSMEAFF
size: NA; V: TRBV9; J: TRBJ2-2; CDR3: CASSRDSRGTGELFF
size: NA; V: TRBV7-8; J: TRBJ1-5; CDR3: CASSYEGGAEDQPQHF
size: NA; V: TRBV6-5; J: TRBJ1-5; CDR3: CASRSSGYQPQHF
size: NA; V: TRBV9; J: TRBJ2-7; CDR3: CASSVGWTGTNHEQYF
size: NA; V: TRBV28; J: TRBJ2-3; CDR3: CASRKLQGASTDTQYF
size: NA; V: TRBV27; J: TRBJ1-1; CDR3: CASSLAMNTEAFF